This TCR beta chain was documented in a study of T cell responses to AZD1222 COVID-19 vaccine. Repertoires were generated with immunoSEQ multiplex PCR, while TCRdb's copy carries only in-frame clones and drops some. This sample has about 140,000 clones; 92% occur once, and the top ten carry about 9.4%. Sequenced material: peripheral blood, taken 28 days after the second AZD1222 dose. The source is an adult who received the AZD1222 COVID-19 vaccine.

The CDR3 loop reads CASSLPGDTEAFF. The CDR3 nucleotides are TGTGCCAGCAGCCTCCCGGGGGACACTGAAGCTTTCTTT. V gene TRBV7-9 combines with J gene TRBJ1-1; possibly TRBD1 for D (5 bases). The germline CDR1 and CDR2 sequences are SEHNR and FQNEAQ (reference sequence). This CDR3 region has 13 residues. V lost 5 bases and J 3 bases, leaving 10 bases between the germline ends.